The sequence of this TCR beta chain was determined in a study of T cell responses to AZD1222 COVID-19 vaccine. The study, taken as a whole, reports: Along spike, vaccine-associated CD4 TCRs were found throughout, with dominance at 160-218 and 743-854.

Assay used: immunoSEQ multiplex PCR; TCRdb lists only in-frame clones, some missing. The sample has approximately 100,000 clones, more than 70% seen once. Germline values: CDR1 MNHEY, CDR2 SVGAGI. V shed 1 base, J shed 5 bases, and the junction held 2 bases outside the gene matches. The CDR3 is 15 amino acids. In regard to this clone: Its antigen remains unidentified.

The TCR originated in an adult in good health. The source material was peripheral blood, sampled on day 0 of AZD1222 vaccination. The chain recombines TRBV6-5 with TRBJ2-2; 9 bases line up with TRBD2. The DNA for the CDR3 is TGTGCCAGCAGTTACTGGCGGGAGGGTACCGGGGAGCTGTTTTTT. It codes for CASSYWREGTGELFF.